This T cell receptor beta chain was found in a study of patients and donors after allogeneic stem cell transplantation. TCRdb called the RT-PCR reads again in MiXCR, with one record for every CDR3 protein. The table has about 90,000 distinct CDR3 sequences, around 46% seen once; the top ten hold roughly three fifths. The CDR3 covers 14 residues. Trimming removed 0 bases from V and 4 bases from J, with 9 bases in between. Germline values: CDR1 MNHEY, CDR2 SVGEGT. The receptor comes from a human donor who was either an allogeneic HSCT recipient or a stem cell or donor lymphocyte infusion donor (not recorded which). It is not recorded whose cells these are; they may come from a transplant donor. The chain combines TRBV6-2 or TRBV6-3 with TRBJ1-2; D unresolved. The sequenced material came from blood, either unsorted or a sorted T cell fraction (not recorded which). CDR3 residues: CASSYSTAAYGYTF. The CDR3 bases are TGTGCCAGCAGTTACTCGACCGCAGCCTATGGCTACACCTTC.